This T cell receptor (beta chain) was profiled in a study of T cells after yellow fever vaccination. Points from the study as a whole: Some clonotypes were seen in both the CD4 and the CD8 compartments. These made up a small share and likely arose from convergent recombination. There was a possibility that FACS-sorted repertoires contained abundant clonotypes contaminating from the bulk population. Detected again after the booster were most primary-vaccination clones, at 95% to 97% CD4 and approximately 85% CD8.

Germline V gene lookup returns CDR1 DFQATT and CDR2 SNEGSKA (reference sequence). This CDR3 is built from 16 residues. V trimming: 6 bases; J trimming: 2 bases; junction bases outside the gene matches: 12. TCRdb re-called the 5' RACE reads through MiXCR, storing one row per CDR3 protein. The sample contains 250,000 to 300,000 distinct CDR3 sequences, less than 9.5% of which appear only once. In its sample, this clonotype was seen many times. Its matching antigen is unknown. Source: CD4+ T cells sorted from PBMCs, taken 5 days after the yellow fever booster vaccination. The gene calls are TRBV20-1 and TRBJ2-3; 9 bases map to TRBD2. The source is a man aged 18 to 29 who received the YFV17D yellow fever vaccine. CDR3 sequence reads: CSADGGSGGPTDTQYF. The DNA for the CDR3 is TGCAGTGCGGACGGGGGTAGCGGGGGACCCACAGATACGCAGTATTTT.